Listed here is a single T cell receptor (beta chain). This specimen comes from a study of blood T cell repertoires in COVID-19. Turning to the study itself: Material from acute and convalescent COVID-19 was sourced from the United States, Italy and Spain. Sources were T cells, B-cell-depleted T cells, or PBMCs; the material itself was cDNA or gDNA.

CDR1 and CDR2 from the germline V gene are LNHDA and SQIVND (reference sequence). V was pared by 6 bases and J by 1 base, with 9 bases between. This CDR3 has 13 amino acids. TCRdb keeps only in-frame clones here, not all; method: immunoSEQ multiplex PCR. The sample includes approximately 230,000 clones, around 90% of them seen just once. This chain connects TRBV19 to TRBJ1-1; D remains unclear. This sequence originates from a man older than 75 with acute or convalescent COVID-19. The material sequenced was peripheral blood. The CDR3 loop reads CASRRPPNTEAFF. As DNA, the CDR3 is TGTGCCAGTAGGCGCCCGCCGAACACTGAAGCTTTCTTT.